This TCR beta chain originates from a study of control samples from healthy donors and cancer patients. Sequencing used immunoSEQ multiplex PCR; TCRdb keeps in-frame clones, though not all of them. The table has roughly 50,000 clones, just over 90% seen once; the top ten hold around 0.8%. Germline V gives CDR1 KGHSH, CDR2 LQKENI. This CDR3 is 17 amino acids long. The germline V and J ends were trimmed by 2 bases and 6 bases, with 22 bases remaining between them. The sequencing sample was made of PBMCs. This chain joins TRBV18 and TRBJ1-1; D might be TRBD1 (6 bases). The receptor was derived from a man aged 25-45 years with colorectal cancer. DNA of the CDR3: TGTGCCAGCTCACCAAGAGAGGGGGGCAGGGGAATGCCTGAAGCTTTCTTT. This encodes CASSPREGGRGMPEAFF.